This T cell receptor (beta chain) was recorded in a study of vaccination and CD4 T cells after COVID-19. The assay that was used to sequence DNA from cultured CD4+ T cells was the Oncomine TCR Beta short-read assay. TCRdb re-derived calls from the PCR reads in MiXCR, one entry per CDR3 protein. The sample shows about 20,000 distinct CDR3 sequences, around 53% of them seen only once. Only a few counts were recorded for this clonotype. Its antigen is currently unknown. Germline CDR1 is MNHEY and CDR2 is SVGEGT. This CDR3 comprises 17 residues. V shed 2 bases and J shed 3 bases, with 18 bases lying between them. Whole-study findings and limits: Convalescent patients were relatively few, and early post-infection timepoints were missing.

The treatment here: roughly ten-day PBMC culture with coronavirus spike peptide pools or control peptides (ViraFEST assay). V usage is TRBV6-2 or TRBV6-3 and J usage is TRBJ2-3; TRBD2 might be the D (6 bases). Sequenced material: CD4+ T cells from blood, cultured in vitro. This TCR derives from a human donor who had recovered from COVID-19. CDR3 bases: TGTGCCAGCAGTTACGACCCCCGGGAGTACTATACAGATACGCAGTATTTT. Protein: CASSYDPREYYTDTQYF.